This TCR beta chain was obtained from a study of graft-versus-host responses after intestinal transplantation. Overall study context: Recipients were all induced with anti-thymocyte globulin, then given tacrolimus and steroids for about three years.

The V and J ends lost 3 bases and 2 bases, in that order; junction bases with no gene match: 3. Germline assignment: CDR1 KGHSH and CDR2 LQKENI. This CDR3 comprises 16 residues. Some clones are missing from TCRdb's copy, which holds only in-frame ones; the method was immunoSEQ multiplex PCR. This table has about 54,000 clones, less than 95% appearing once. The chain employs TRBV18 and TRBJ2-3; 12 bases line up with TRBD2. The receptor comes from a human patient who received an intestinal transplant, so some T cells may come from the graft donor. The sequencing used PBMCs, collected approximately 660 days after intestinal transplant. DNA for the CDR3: TGTGCCAGCTCACCGCTAGCGGGGGGGTTCACAGATACGCAGTATTTT. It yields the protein CASSPLAGGFTDTQYF.